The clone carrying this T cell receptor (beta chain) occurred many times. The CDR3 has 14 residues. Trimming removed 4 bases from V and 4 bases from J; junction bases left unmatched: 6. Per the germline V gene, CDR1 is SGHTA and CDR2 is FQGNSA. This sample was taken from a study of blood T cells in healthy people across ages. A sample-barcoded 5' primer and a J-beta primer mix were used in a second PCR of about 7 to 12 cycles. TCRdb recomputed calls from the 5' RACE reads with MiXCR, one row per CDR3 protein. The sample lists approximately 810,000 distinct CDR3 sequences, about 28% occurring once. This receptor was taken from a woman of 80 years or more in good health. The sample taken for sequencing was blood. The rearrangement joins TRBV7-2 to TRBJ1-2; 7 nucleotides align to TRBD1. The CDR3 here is CASSSAGGGYGYTF. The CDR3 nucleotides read TGTGCCAGCAGCTCTGCAGGGGGGGGCTATGGCTACACCTTC.